Following are 9 T cell receptor beta chains from one sample sequenced in a study of shared clonotypes between healthy human individuals. Method: immunoSEQ multiplex PCR; TCRdb's copy keeps in-frame clones and lacks some. The data show over 2 million clones, roughly 90% seen once. Sequences were obtained from naive CD4+ T cells from PBMCs. Stated subset: CD45RA+ positively selected. The receptors were gathered from a man younger than 35 in good health. Some clones in this sample may be carry-over from other donors' samples.

This clone was seen just once. This chain uses TRBV7-2 with TRBJ2-3; D might be TRBD1 (6 bases). CDR1 SGHTA and CDR2 FQGNSA come from the germline V gene. Trimming left V 2 bases short and J 6 bases short, with 15 bases between. CDR3 length: 15 residues. The CDR3 sequence is CASSLTSRGSDTQYF. CDR3 nucleotides: TGTGCCAGCAGCTTAACATCCAGGGGTTCGGATACGCAGTATTTT.

The chain combines TRBV9 with TRBJ2-5, with TRBD1 matching over 9 bases. There are 15 residues in the CDR3. Germline V gene sequence: CDR1 SGDLS, CDR2 YYNGEE. V lost 3 bases, J lost 5 bases, and 8 bases stayed unmatched. This CDR3 is CASSGGQGGYETQYF. The CDR3 nucleotides read TGTGCCAGCAGCGGGGGACAGGGAGGGTATGAGACCCAGTACTTC.

CDR3 in DNA: TGTGCCAGCAGTTTAAGTCGGGGGCTGCAGATTAAAGATTACGAGCAGTACTTC. Translating it yields CASSLSRGLQIKDYEQYF. The V and J genes are TRBV27 and TRBJ2-7; perhaps D is TRBD1 or TRBD2 (6 bases each). The CDR3 covers 18 residues. Trimming shortened V by 2 bases and J by 4 bases, and 24 bases separated the two germline ends. Per germline, CDR1 MNHEY and CDR2 SMNVEV (reference sequence).

The chain has TRBV29-1 and TRBJ2-3; 7 nucleotides agree with TRBD2. CDR3 length equals 14 residues. With V trimmed by 8 bases and J by 1 base, 9 bases remained unmatched. Germline values: CDR1 SQVTM, CDR2 ANQGSEA. The CDR3 reads CSHPGREGTDTQYF. CDR3 coding DNA: TGCAGCCATCCAGGTCGGGAGGGCACAGATACGCAGTATTTT.

This sequence joins TRBV10-1 and TRBJ2-2, with a weak D call TRBD1 (6 bases). V was shortened by 6 bases and J by 3 bases, with 8 bases between the two germline ends. The CDR3 has 13 residues. From germline, CDR1 is WNHNN and CDR2 SYGVQD (reference sequence). DNA of the CDR3: TGCGCCAGCAGACAGGGTTACACCGGGGAGCTGTTTTTT. This sequence encodes CASRQGYTGELFF.

The genes are TRBV6-5 and TRBJ2-1; TRBD2 matches at 7 bases. This CDR3 region has 14 residues. Per the germline V gene, CDR1 is MNHEY and CDR2 is SVGAGI. J gave up 2 bases and V 7 bases, and 5 bases lay outside the gene matches. The CDR3 nucleotides read TGTGCCAGCACCCAAGGACTAGCCTACAATGAGCAGTTCTTC. Protein sequence: CASTQGLAYNEQFF.

This chain links TRBV19 with TRBJ1-5; 8 nucleotides line up with TRBD1. CDR1 is LNHDA, CDR2 SQIVND, per germline (reference sequence). Trimming at V came to 4 bases and at J to 3 bases, leaving 8 bases not matched to a gene. The CDR3 is 16 residues long. The CDR3 loop reads CASSTYRDRLNQPQHF. CDR3 in DNA: TGTGCCAGTAGTACCTATCGGGACAGGCTCAATCAGCCCCAGCATTTT.

This sequence joins TRBV18 and TRBJ2-7, with a tentative D call TRBD1 (6 bases). Per germline, CDR1 KGHSH and CDR2 LQKENI. The CDR3 totals 15 residues. V dropped 3 bases and J dropped 4 bases, with 16 bases sitting between them. CDR3 in DNA: TGTGCCAGCTCACCGGGTGGGGCAGGGGAGTACGAGCAGTACTTC. The encoded protein is CASSPGGAGEYEQYF.

The rearrangement uses TRBV6-1 and TRBJ1-4; D possibly corresponds to TRBD1 (5 bases). V lost 0 bases, J lost 6 bases, and 11 bases lay in between. CDR1 and CDR2 (germline): MNHNS, SASEGT. The CDR3 has 15 residues. CDR3 sequence: CASSEARTGYEKLFF. The CDR3 DNA sequence: TGTGCCAGCAGTGAAGCAAGAACAGGATATGAAAAACTGTTTTTT.